A selection of T cell receptor beta chains follows, all from one sample in a study of blood T cells in healthy people across ages. TCRdb reanalysed the 5' RACE reads using MiXCR and keeps one entry per CDR3 protein. The sample lists about 1.7 million distinct CDR3 sequences; about 28% were seen once. Sequencing was performed on blood. The receptor set was obtained from a woman under 40 in good health. The CDR3 runs from the conserved cysteine through the conserved F or W. The D gene is left open where the match is weak. Size tells how often a clone was seen (once, few, many) or the class of an expanded clone, and some rows leave it out.

len	abundance	v_gene	j_gene	d_gene	CDR3nt	CDR3aa
12	many	TRBV28	TRBJ2-5	-	TGTGCCAGCAGGCTGAGGCGGGAGACCCAGTACTTC	CASRLRRETQYF
13	many	TRBV4-1	TRBJ1-2	-	TGCGCCAGCAGCCAGGACGTCACCTATGGCTACACCTTC	CASSQDVTYGYTF
15	-	TRBV29-1	TRBJ2-7	TRBD2	TGCAGCGTTGAAGGGCTAGCGGGCTCCTACAATGAGCAGTACTTC	CSVEGLAGSYNEQYF
15	once	TRBV6-5	TRBJ1-1	-	TGTGCCAGCAGTTACTCGAACCGGGGGTACACTGAAGCTTTCTTT	CASSYSNRGYTEAFF
15	-	TRBV5-1	TRBJ2-1	TRBD2	TGCGCCAGCAGTCCGGGGGGGACTAGTATCGATGAGCAGTTCTTC	CASSPGGTSIDEQFF
16	-	TRBV5-6	TRBJ2-1	TRBD1	TGTGCCAGCAGCCTAACCGGGACAGGGGGCTTCAATGAGCAGTTCTTC	CASSLTGTGGFNEQFF
14	many	TRBV29-1	TRBJ1-2	TRBD1	TGCAGCGTTGGGGACAGGACTATTTCCTATGGCTACACCTTC	CSVGDRTISYGYTF
13	-	TRBV6-2/TRBV6-3	TRBJ2-7	-	TGTGCCAGCATCGGGCTTGGTTTTTTCCGGCAGTACTTC	CASIGLGFFRQYF
14	-	TRBV6-6	TRBJ2-1	-	TGTGCCACCCGGACGAGCAACTCCTACAATGAGCAGTTCTTC	CATRTSNSYNEQFF
15	few	TRBV20-1	TRBJ2-3	-	TGCAGTGCCCCCATGAGGGGGTTTCAGACAGATACGCAGTATTTT	CSAPMRGFQTDTQYF
17	-	TRBV7-9	TRBJ1-5	TRBD1	TGTGCCAGCAGCGCCACAGGGGTCGGGTATAGCAATCAGCCCCAGCATTTT	CASSATGVGYSNQPQHF
13	few	TRBV20-1	TRBJ2-4	-	TGCAGTGCTAGGGAGGGCAGGGGCTACATTCAGTACTTC	CSAREGRGYIQYF
14	-	TRBV5-5	TRBJ1-2	-	TGTGCCAGCAGTCAGGGTTCAGCTAACTATGGCTACACCTTC	CASSQGSANYGYTF
15	once	TRBV4-1	TRBJ1-1	-	TGCGCCAGCAGCGCAACGGGACAACAGAACACTGAAGCTTTCTTT	CASSATGQQNTEAFF
15	-	TRBV20-1	TRBJ2-2	-	TGCAGTGCTAGAGACCATGGCCGCCAGACCGGGGAGCTGTTTTTT	CSARDHGRQTGELFF
13	-	TRBV7-2	TRBJ1-2	-	TGTGCCAGCAGCTTACCCGTTAGGGGGGGCTACATCTTC	CASSLPVRGGYIF
11	few	TRBV29-1	TRBJ1-2	-	TGCAGCGCGGGGGTTCTCCAGAGCTACACCTTC	CSAGVLQSYTF
14	many	TRBV20-1	TRBJ2-1	TRBD1	TGCAGTGCTAGCGGGGACAGCCGGCGCCATGAGCAGTTCTTC	CSASGDSRRHEQFF
15	-	TRBV12-5	TRBJ2-1	TRBD2	TGTGCTAGTGGTCCCGGACTAGCGGGAGTAAATGAGCAGTTCTTC	CASGPGLAGVNEQFF
15	-	TRBV6-5	TRBJ1-2	TRBD1	TGTGCCAGTAAAATCTACAGGGGCGCGGAATATGGCTACACCTTC	CASKIYRGAEYGYTF
22	-	TRBV20-1	TRBJ2-1	TRBD2	TGCAGTGCTAGAGATTACCCAGCGGGAGGACCGGGGGGGCTATCGCTATCACACGAGCAGTTCTTC	CSARDYPAGGPGGLSLSHEQFF
15	many	TRBV6-5	TRBJ2-7	TRBD2	TGTGCCAGCAGTTACGCCGGGACTAGCGGGGCCGAGCAGTACTTC	CASSYAGTSGAEQYF
15	-	TRBV12-3/TRBV12-4	TRBJ2-3	TRBD2	TGTGCCAGCAGCCAGACTAGCGGGAGATCGGGTACGCAGTATTTT	CASSQTSGRSGTQYF
15	few	TRBV12-3/TRBV12-4	TRBJ1-1	-	TGTGCCAGCAGCCTAGGGACTCCCGGAAGAACTGAAGCTTTCTTT	CASSLGTPGRTEAFF
13	-	TRBV7-2	TRBJ2-5	-	TGTGCCGGCAGCCTGATGGAGCAAGAGACCCAGTACTTC	CAGSLMEQETQYF
15	once	TRBV3-1	TRBJ2-3	TRBD1	TGTGCCAGCAGCCCCGGTAAAGGGGGCCCAGATACGCAGTATTTT	CASSPGKGGPDTQYF
15	-	TRBV10-2	TRBJ2-3	-	TGCGCCAGCAGTGTGGCAGGCGGTCGTAGAGATACGCAGTATTTT	CASSVAGGRRDTQYF
15	-	TRBV4-3	TRBJ1-4	-	TGCGCCAGCAGCCAAGAACGGGGAGACCATGAAAAACTGTTTTTT	CASSQERGDHEKLFF